This record looks at one TCR beta chain sequence and its context. Per the germline V gene, CDR1 is GTSNPN and CDR2 is SVGIG (reference sequence). V dropped 4 bases and J dropped 6; count of bases not matched to a gene: 9. CDR3 size: 14 residues. The data are from a study of blood T cell repertoires in COVID-19. Across the study: Collection of acute and convalescent COVID-19 samples took place in the United States, Italy and Spain. Nucleic acid was either cDNA or gDNA, and it came from T cells, B-cell-depleted T cells, or PBMCs.

As handled by the study authors: It was from reference gene primer amplification that nucleated cell counts were estimated. This table comes from immunoSEQ multiplex PCR, and its TCRdb copy is limited to in-frame clones, with some not included. D and trimming were read from the DNA, whereas the V and J calls and clone size are those reported in that table. This sample has 95,000 to 100,000 clones, with approximately 90% found just once. The chain joins TRBV30 to TRBJ2-1, with 7 positions matching TRBD1. Sequencing input: peripheral blood. This TCR came from a man in his fifties with acute or convalescent COVID-19. The CDR3 here is CAWTPGQFSNEQFF. The DNA for the CDR3 is TGTGCCTGGACCCCGGGACAGTTTTCCAATGAGCAGTTCTTC.